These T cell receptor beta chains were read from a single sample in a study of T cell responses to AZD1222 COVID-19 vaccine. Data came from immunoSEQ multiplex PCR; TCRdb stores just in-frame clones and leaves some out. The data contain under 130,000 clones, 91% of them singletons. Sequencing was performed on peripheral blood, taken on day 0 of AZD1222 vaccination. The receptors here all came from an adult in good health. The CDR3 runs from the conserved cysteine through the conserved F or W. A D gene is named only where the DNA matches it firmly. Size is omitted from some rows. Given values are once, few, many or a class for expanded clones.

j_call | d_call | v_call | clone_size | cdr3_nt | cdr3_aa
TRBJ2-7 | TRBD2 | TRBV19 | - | TGTGCCAGTAGTCCCCGGGGGGAGGGCCGCGACGAGCAGTACTTC | CASSPRGEGRDEQYF
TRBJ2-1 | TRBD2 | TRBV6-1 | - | TGTGCCAGCAGTGACCCGGCAAAGCTAGCGGGAGCGTTAAATGAGCAGTTCTTC | CASSDPAKLAGALNEQFF
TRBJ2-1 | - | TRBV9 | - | TGTGCCAGCAGCCCAGAAATCTCGAGGAGCGCGGCGGGTAGGCGGGACAATGAGCAGTTCTTC | CASSPEISRSAAGRRDNEQFF
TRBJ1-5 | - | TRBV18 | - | TGTGCCAGCTCACCCTTAGGGGGGGCCATTAATCAGCCCCAGCATTTT | CASSPLGGAINQPQHF
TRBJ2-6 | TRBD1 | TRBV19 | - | TGTGCCAGTAGTAGGGGACAGGGACGGTCTGGGGCCAACGTCCTGACTTTC | CASSRGQGRSGANVLTF
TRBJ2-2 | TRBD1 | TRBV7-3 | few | TGTGCCAGCAGCTTAAAAGCCGACAGGGAAACCGGGGAGCTGTTTTTT | CASSLKADRETGELFF
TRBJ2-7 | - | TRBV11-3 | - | TGTGCCAGCAGCTTAGCGGCCCCGCACAACTCCTACGAGCAGTACTTC | CASSLAAPHNSYEQYF
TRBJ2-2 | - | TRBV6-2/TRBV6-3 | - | TGTGCCAGCAGTTGGGGCAGGAGCACCGGGGAGCTGTTTTTT | CASSWGRSTGELFF
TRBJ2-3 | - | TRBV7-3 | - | TGTGCCAGCAGCTTAAGGGCTACCACAGATACGCAGTATTTT | CASSLRATTDTQYF
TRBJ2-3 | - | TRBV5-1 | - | TGCGCCAGCAGCTTGGATTTAAGGGATACGCAGTATTTT | CASSLDLRDTQYF
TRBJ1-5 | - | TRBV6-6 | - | TGTGCCAGCAGTGACGGAAATCAGCCCCAGCATTTT | CASSDGNQPQHF
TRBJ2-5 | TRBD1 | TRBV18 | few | TGTGCCAGCCGCGCCGGGACAGGGGCCATCCGGGAGACCCAGTACTTC | CASRAGTGAIRETQYF
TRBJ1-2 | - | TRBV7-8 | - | TGTGCCAGCAGCTTAGTTCCAATGAAGTATGGCTACACCTTC | CASSLVPMKYGYTF
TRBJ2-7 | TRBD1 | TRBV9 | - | TGTGCCAGCAGCGTAGCTTCAGGGGGTCCCTCCTACGAGCAGTACTTC | CASSVASGGPSYEQYF
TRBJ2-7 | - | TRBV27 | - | TGTGCCAGCAGTAGGGCAGGGCCCTACGAGCAGTACTTC | CASSRAGPYEQYF
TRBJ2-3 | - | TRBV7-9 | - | TGTGCCAGCAGCCTTCCGGTAGATACGCAGTATTTT | CASSLPVDTQYF
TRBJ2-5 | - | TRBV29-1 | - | TGCAGCGGGGAATTGGGCAGGCAAGAGACCCAGTACTTC | CSGELGRQETQYF
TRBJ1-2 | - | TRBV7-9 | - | TGTGCCAGCAGCTTAGCGCCTCTGGGCGGGGGCTATGGCTACACCTTC | CASSLAPLGGGYGYTF